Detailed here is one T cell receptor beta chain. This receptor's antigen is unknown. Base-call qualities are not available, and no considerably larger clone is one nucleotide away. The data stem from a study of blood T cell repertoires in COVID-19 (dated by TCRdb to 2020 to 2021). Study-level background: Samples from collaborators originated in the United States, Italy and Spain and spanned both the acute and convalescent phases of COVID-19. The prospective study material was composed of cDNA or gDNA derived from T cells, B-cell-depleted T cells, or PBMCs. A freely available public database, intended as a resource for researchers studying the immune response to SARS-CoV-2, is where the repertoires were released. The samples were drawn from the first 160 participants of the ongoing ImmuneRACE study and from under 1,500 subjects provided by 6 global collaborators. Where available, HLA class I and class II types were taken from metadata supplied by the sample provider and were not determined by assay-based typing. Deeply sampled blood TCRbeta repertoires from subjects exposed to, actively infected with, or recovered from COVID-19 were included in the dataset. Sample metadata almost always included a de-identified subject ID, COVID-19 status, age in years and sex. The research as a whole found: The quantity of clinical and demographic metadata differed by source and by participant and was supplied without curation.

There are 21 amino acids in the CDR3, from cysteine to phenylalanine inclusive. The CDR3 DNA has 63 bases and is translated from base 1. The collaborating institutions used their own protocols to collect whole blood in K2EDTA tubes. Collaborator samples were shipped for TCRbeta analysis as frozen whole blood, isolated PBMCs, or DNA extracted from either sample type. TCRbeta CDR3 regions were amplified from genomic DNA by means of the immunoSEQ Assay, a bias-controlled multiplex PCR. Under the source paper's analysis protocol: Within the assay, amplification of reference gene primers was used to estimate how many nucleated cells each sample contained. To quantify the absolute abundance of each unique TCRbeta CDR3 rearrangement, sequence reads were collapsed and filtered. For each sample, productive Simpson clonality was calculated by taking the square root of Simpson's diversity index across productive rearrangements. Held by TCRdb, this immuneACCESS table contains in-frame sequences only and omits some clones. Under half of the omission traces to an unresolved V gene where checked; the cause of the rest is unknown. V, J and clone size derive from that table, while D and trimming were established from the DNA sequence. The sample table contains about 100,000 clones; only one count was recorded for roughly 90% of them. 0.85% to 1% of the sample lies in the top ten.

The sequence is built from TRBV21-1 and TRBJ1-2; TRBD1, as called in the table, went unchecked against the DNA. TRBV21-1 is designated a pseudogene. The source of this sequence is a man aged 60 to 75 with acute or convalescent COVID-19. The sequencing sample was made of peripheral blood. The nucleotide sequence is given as TGTGCCAGCAGCAAAGCGCGTCGTTGGGACAGGTTATGGGGCCAATCCTATGGCTACACCTTC. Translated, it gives CASSKARRWDRLWGQSYGYTF.